These 30 T cell receptor beta chains were all obtained from the same sample, sequenced in a study of response to subunit inactivated influenza vaccine. TCRdb reprocessed the RT-PCR reads with MiXCR, giving one entry per CDR3 protein. Of about 520,000 distinct CDR3 sequences in the sample, less than 30% were seen once. The sample in question was CD4+ T cells sorted from PBMCs, obtained roughly 5 days after vaccination. The source of these receptors is a man aged 50-59 years who received an inactivated influenza vaccine.

The V and J genes are TRBV11-2 and TRBJ2-5; D might be TRBD1 (7 bases). Germline lookup yields CDR1 SGHAT and CDR2 FQNNGV. Trimming removed 5 bases from V and 5 bases from J, with 15 bases in between. CDR3 length: 14 amino acids. DNA for the CDR3: TGTGCCAGCAGCCCCCAGGGGGGCCGGGAGACCCAGTACTTC. Translation: CASSPQGGRETQYF.

The CDR3 protein is CASSRTAGRGTLYNEQFF. The CDR3, as DNA: TGTGCCAGCAGCCGAACCGCCGGGCGGGGAACCCTCTACAATGAGCAGTTCTTC. The chain couples TRBV27 to TRBJ2-1, with TRBD2 as a possible D gene (6 bases). V dropped 6 bases and J dropped 3 bases, with 24 bases sitting between them. Germline V gives CDR1 MNHEY, CDR2 SMNVEV (reference sequence). The CDR3 extends over 18 amino acids.

This clonotype was recorded many times. The V call is TRBV20-1, the J call TRBJ2-3; D possibly uses TRBD1 or TRBD2 (6 bases each). Between the trimmed V and J ends, which lost 5 bases and 7 bases, there was a span of 16 bases. The CDR3 loop spans 13 amino acids. The germline CDR1 and CDR2 sequences are DFQATT and SNEGSKA (reference sequence). The CDR3, as DNA: TGCAGTGCTCCCCGGGGGCAGGGGAATACGCAGTATTTT. It is translated as CSAPRGQGNTQYF.

A few counts support this clonotype. The rearrangement joins TRBV5-1 to TRBJ2-2; D remains ambiguous. CDR3 length: 13 residues. V was shortened by 3 bases and J by 3 bases, with 6 bases between the two germline ends. Germline assignment: CDR1 SGHRS and CDR2 YFSETQ. The CDR3 sequence: CASSSVDTGELFF. In DNA, the CDR3 is TGCGCCAGCAGCTCAGTCGACACCGGGGAGCTGTTTTTT.

The chain is built from TRBV12-3 or TRBV12-4 and TRBJ1-1; 7 nucleotides match TRBD1. This CDR3 spans 14 amino acids. V was pared by 7 bases and J by 10 bases, with 15 bases of the junction left unmatched. DNA for the CDR3: TGTGCCAGCAAAACTGGGACAGTCACTGGGGGAGCTTTCTTT. Residues: CASKTGTVTGGAFF.

The V and J genes are TRBV11-2 and TRBJ2-1; D gene unclear. Trimming took 1 base from V and 0 from J, leaving 13 bases between them. Germline assignment: CDR1 SGHAT and CDR2 FQNNGV. The CDR3 is 17 residues long. The CDR3 region has the DNA TGTGCCAGCAGCTTAGTATTTGTGGCCAACTCCTACAATGAGCAGTTCTTC. Amino acid sequence: CASSLVFVANSYNEQFF.

The chain's CDR3 is CSANGLAKQFF. The CDR3, as DNA: TGCAGTGCAAACGGACTAGCGAAGCAGTTCTTC. J is TRBJ2-1 and V is TRBV20-1, with 9 bases that match TRBD2. Losses at the gene ends were 6 bases for V and 11 bases for J; bases not matched to a gene: 5. This CDR3 contains 11 residues. Germline V CDR1 and CDR2: DFQATT, SNEGSKA (reference sequence).

The CDR3 DNA reads as TGTGCCAGCACTAGGACAGGGCTCGGTTCTGGGGCCAACGTCCTGACTTTC. As protein: CASTRTGLGSGANVLTF. This rearrangement joins TRBV6-1 to TRBJ2-6, with 8 bases lining up with TRBD1. Germline CDR1 MNHNS, CDR2 SASEGT. V shed 7 bases, J shed 1 base, and the junction held 9 bases outside the gene matches. The CDR3 has 17 residues.

This sequence joins TRBV5-1 and TRBJ2-7; D possibly matches TRBD1 or TRBD2 (5 bases each). The CDR3 runs 14 residues. Germline V gene lookup returns CDR1 SGHRS and CDR2 YFSETQ. V lost 3 bases, J lost 10 bases, and 20 bases lay in between. Here the CDR3 reads CASSSKTGPWDQYF. For the CDR3, the DNA is TGCGCCAGCAGCTCTAAAACCGGGCCTTGGGACCAGTACTTC.

The rearrangement links TRBV28 to TRBJ2-6; no clear D gene. From germline, CDR1 is MDHEN and CDR2 SYDVKM. The CDR3 is 18 residues long. The V and J ends lost 4 bases and 2 bases respectively, with 18 bases between them. DNA for the CDR3: TGTGCCAGCAGTTCCCTATGGGTATTGGGTGCTGGGGCCAACGTCCTGACTTTC. This codes for CASSSLWVLGAGANVLTF.

The rearrangement links TRBV10-3 to TRBJ2-7; TRBD2 might be the D (5 bases). The CDR3 has 11 amino acids. Germline V gene data show CDR1 as ENHRY and CDR2 as SYGVKD. V was trimmed by 3 bases and J by 9 bases, leaving 9 bases between them. CDR3 DNA: TGTGCCATCAGTGATTTGGGGAGGCAGTACTTC. It translates to CAISDLGRQYF.

The chain employs TRBV4-3 and TRBJ2-1, with 12 bases fitting TRBD2. The trim removed 7 bases at V and 4 bases at J, leaving 5 bases unmatched. Per the germline V gene, CDR1 is LGHNA and CDR2 is YSLEER. The CDR3 runs to 15 residues. CDR3 DNA sequence: TGCGCCAGCAATAAAGGACTAGCGGGATACAATGAGCAGTTCTTC. Amino acid sequence: CASNKGLAGYNEQFF.

This clonotype was counted only a few times. The rearrangement uses TRBV7-2 and TRBJ1-5; no clear D. In germline, CDR1 is SGHTA, CDR2 FQGNSA. The V end lost 5 bases, the J end lost 4 bases, and 9 bases lay between the germline ends. CDR3 size: 13 residues. CDR3 sequence (DNA): TGTGCCAGCAGCGAGATCCAGAATCAGCCCCAGCATTTT. This gives the protein CASSEIQNQPQHF. Full variable domain (missing parts from reference TRBV7-2 and TRBJ1-5): GAGVSQSPSNKVTEKGKDVELRCDPISGHTALYWYRQSLGQGLEFLIYFQGNSAPDKSGLPSDRFSAERTGGSVSTLTIQRTQQEDSAVYLCASSEIQNQPQHFGDGTRLSIL.

This clonotype showed up just a few times. The V call is TRBV10-3, the J call TRBJ1-6; 10 bases are a match to TRBD1. The V gene's germline CDR1 is ENHRY and CDR2 SYGVKD. CDR3 length: 15 residues. V shed 6 bases, J shed 10 bases, and the junction held 9 bases outside the gene matches. The CDR3, as DNA: TGTGCCATCAGCTTAACCGGGACAGGGGAATCACCCCTCCACTTT. Amino acid sequence: CAISLTGTGESPLHF.

This clonotype was recorded at least ten times. This chain joins TRBV5-1 and TRBJ2-5; TRBD2 is a possible D gene (6 bases). V gave up 4 bases and J gave up 1 base, with 11 bases separating them. This CDR3 comprises 14 residues. Germline V gene lookup returns CDR1 SGHRS and CDR2 YFSETQ. CDR3 in amino acids: CASSLHSGQETQYF. The CDR3 DNA is TGCGCCAGCAGCCTACATAGCGGCCAAGAGACCCAGTACTTC.

The chain joins TRBV6-2 or TRBV6-3 to TRBJ2-5; 7 bases fit TRBD2. The germline CDR1 and CDR2 sequences are MNHEY and SVGEGT. V was pared by 6 bases and J by 2 bases, with 6 bases of the junction left unmatched. This CDR3 region has 14 residues. The CDR3 here is CASRWGTTQETQYF. The DNA of the CDR3 is TGTGCCAGCAGATGGGGGACTACGCAAGAGACCCAGTACTTC.

The sample holds one count of this clonotype. The chain joins TRBV6-1 to TRBJ2-1, with 7 positions matching TRBD1. Germline CDR1 MNHNS, CDR2 SASEGT. CDR3 length equals 15 residues. V shed 2 bases and J 4 bases; nucleotides not matched to a gene: 5. The CDR3 DNA reads TGTGCCAGCAGTGAATTACAGGGGTTTTACAATGAGCAGTTCTTC. It specifies CASSELQGFYNEQFF.

This chain joins TRBV7-9 and TRBJ2-5; weak D call: TRBD2 (5 bases). This CDR3 has 15 residues. Germline values: CDR1 SEHNR, CDR2 FQNEAQ (reference sequence). Trimming removed 3 bases from V and 4 bases from J, with 15 bases in between. For the CDR3, the DNA is TGTGCCAGCAGCTTTCCCAGCGGTCTTGTAGAGACCCAGTACTTC. Protein sequence: CASSFPSGLVETQYF.

CDR3: CASSEGRRSQMYF. CDR3 nucleotides: TGTGCCAGCAGTGAAGGACGCCGAAGTCAAATGTATTTT. The V gene is TRBV2, the J gene TRBJ2-3; unclear D gene. CDR3 size: 13 residues. Between the trimmed V and J ends, which lost 1 base and 14 bases, there was a span of 16 bases. Germline-derived CDR1 and CDR2 are SNHLY and FYNNEI. Drawing the rest from reference TRBV2 and TRBJ2-3, the complete variable domain is EPEVTQTPSHQVTQMGQEVILRCVPISNHLYFYWYRQILGQKVEFLVSFYNNEISEKSEIFDDQFSVERPDGSNFTLKIRSTKLEDSAMYFCASSEGRRSQMYFGPGTRLTVL.

This chain connects TRBV27 to TRBJ2-7; 11 positions agree with TRBD1. This CDR3 is built from 14 residues. With 5 bases clipped from V and 7 bases from J, the junction kept 7 bases outside the gene matches. The germline gives CDR1 MNHEY, CDR2 SMNVEV (reference sequence). The CDR3 DNA follows: TGTGCCAGCAGTCCCCGGACAGGGGGCAGGGAGCAGTACTTC. Amino acid sequence: CASSPRTGGREQYF.

The chain carries TRBV21-1 and TRBJ2-7; the D call in the table, TRBD1, was not verified against the DNA. TRBV21-1 is a known pseudogene. This CDR3 has 14 amino acids. The chain's CDR3 is CASSNGTNSYEQYF. CDR3 nucleotide sequence: TGTGCCAGCAGCAATGGGACGAACTCCTACGAGCAGTACTTC.

This clonotype has only a few counts. V gene TRBV5-1 combines with J gene TRBJ2-5, with 11 nucleotides matching TRBD2. In germline, CDR1 is SGHRS, CDR2 YFSETQ. This CDR3 has 15 residues. Germline trimming cut 4 bases from V and 4 bases from J; bases unmatched to any gene: 6. Written as DNA, the CDR3 is TGCGCCAGCAGCCTGGGGACTAGCGGTGGAGAGACCCAGTACTTC. Its translation is CASSLGTSGGETQYF.

The chain joins TRBV12-3 or TRBV12-4 to TRBJ2-7; no reliable D call. The CDR3 has 13 amino acids. Trimming removed 3 bases from V and 3 bases from J, with 9 bases in between. This CDR3 is CASSFGPLYEQYF. In nucleotides, the CDR3 is TGTGCCAGCAGTTTTGGACCGCTCTACGAGCAGTACTTC.

This clonotype was recorded a few times. J is TRBJ2-6 and V is TRBV7-9, with D unresolved. The CDR3 length is 17 residues. Germline V gene data show CDR1 as SEHNR and CDR2 as FQNEAQ (reference sequence). Deletions cut 7 bases from V and 1 base from J, with 17 bases between. The CDR3: CASNFRVTISGANVLTF. The CDR3 DNA is TGTGCCAGCAATTTCCGGGTCACCATTTCTGGGGCCAACGTCCTGACTTTC.

The chain joins TRBV25-1 to TRBJ1-4; D might be TRBD1 (6 bases). Germline CDR1 is MGHDK and CDR2 is SYGVNS. This CDR3 region has 12 residues. The V and J ends lost 5 bases and 9 bases respectively, with 10 bases between them. CDR3 coding DNA: TGTGCCAGCAGTCTACAGGGTAAAAAACTGTTTTTT. Its protein is CASSLQGKKLFF.

The chain joins TRBV6-1 to TRBJ2-5; 9 bases match TRBD1. The V gene end was trimmed by 4 bases and the J gene end by 1 base; junction bases not matched to a gene: 4. This CDR3 region has 15 residues. CDR1 is MNHNS and CDR2 is SASEGT in the germline V gene. CDR3 coding DNA: TGTGCCAGCAGTGCCTCGGGACAGGGCCAAGAGACCCAGTACTTC. This codes for CASSASGQGQETQYF.

This clonotype was observed at least ten times. The V and J genes are TRBV12-3 or TRBV12-4 and TRBJ2-7; 7 nucleotides align to TRBD2. With 3 bases clipped from V and 3 bases from J, the junction kept 5 bases outside the gene matches. This CDR3 is 14 amino acids long. CDR3: CASSLVGGNYEQYF. The CDR3 coding sequence is TGTGCCAGCAGTTTGGTCGGGGGGAACTACGAGCAGTACTTC.

V gene TRBV20-1 combines with J gene TRBJ1-1; 7 positions agree with TRBD1. This CDR3 is 13 amino acids long. Germline values: CDR1 DFQATT, CDR2 SNEGSKA (reference sequence). CDR3: CSPYRGKNTEAFF. The CDR3 DNA reads TGCAGCCCTTACAGGGGAAAGAACACTGAAGCTTTCTTT.

This clonotype has a count of ten or more. The CDR3 nucleotides read TGCGCCAGCAGCTTGGCCGACAGCTATGGCTACACCTTC. Its protein product is CASSLADSYGYTF. V gene TRBV5-1 combines with J gene TRBJ1-2, with D possibly matching TRBD1 (5 bases). The ends were cut back, 0 bases at V and 4 bases at J, with 7 bases in the middle. The CDR3 is 13 amino acids. Per the germline V gene, CDR1 is SGHRS and CDR2 is YFSETQ.

This clonotype was seen repeatedly, ten times or more. In DNA form, the CDR3 reads TGTGCCAGCAGTCAAGGACAGGGAGGGAATTCACCCCTCCACTTT. Translated, it gives CASSQGQGGNSPLHF. This sequence joins TRBV12-3 or TRBV12-4 and TRBJ1-6; 8 bases are a match to TRBD1. CDR3 length: 15 residues. V dropped 5 bases and J dropped 7; count of bases not matched to a gene: 7.